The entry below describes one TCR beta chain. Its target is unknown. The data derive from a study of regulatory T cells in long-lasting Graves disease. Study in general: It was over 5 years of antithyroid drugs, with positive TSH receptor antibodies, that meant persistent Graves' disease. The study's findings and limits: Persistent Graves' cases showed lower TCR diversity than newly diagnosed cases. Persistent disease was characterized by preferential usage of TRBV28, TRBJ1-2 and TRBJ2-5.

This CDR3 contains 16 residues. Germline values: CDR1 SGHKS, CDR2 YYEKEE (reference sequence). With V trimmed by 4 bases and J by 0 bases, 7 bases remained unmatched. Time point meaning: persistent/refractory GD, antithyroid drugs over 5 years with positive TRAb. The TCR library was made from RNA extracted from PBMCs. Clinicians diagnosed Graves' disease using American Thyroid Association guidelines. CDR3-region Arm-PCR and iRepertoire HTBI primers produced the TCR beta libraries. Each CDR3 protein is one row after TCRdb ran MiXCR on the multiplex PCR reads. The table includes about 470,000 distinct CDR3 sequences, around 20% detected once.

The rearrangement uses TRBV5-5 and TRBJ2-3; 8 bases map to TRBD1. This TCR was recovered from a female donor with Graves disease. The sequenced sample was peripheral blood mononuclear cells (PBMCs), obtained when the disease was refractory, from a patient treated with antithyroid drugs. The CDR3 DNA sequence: TGTGCCAGCAGCGGTCAGGGGGCGGCTAGCACAGATACGCAGTATTTT. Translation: CASSGQGAASTDTQYF.